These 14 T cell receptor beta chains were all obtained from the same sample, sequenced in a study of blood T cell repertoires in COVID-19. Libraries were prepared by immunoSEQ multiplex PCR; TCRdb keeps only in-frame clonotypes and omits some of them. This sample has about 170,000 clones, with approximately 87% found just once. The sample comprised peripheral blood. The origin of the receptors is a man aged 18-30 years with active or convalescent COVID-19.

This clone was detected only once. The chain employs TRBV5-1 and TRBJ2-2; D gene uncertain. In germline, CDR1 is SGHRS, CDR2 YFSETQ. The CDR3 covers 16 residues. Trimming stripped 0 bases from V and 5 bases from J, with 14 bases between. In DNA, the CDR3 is TGCGCCAGCAGCTTGGGGGTGAGGCAGACTACCGGGGAGCTGTTTTTT. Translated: CASSLGVRQTTGELFF.

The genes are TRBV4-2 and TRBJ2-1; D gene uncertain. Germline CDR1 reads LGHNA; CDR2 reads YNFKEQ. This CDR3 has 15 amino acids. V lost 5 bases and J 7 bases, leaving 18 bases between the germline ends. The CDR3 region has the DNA TGTGCCAGCAGCTCGGCTTCGGAGATCGGGAATGAGCAGTTCTTC. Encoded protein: CASSSASEIGNEQFF.

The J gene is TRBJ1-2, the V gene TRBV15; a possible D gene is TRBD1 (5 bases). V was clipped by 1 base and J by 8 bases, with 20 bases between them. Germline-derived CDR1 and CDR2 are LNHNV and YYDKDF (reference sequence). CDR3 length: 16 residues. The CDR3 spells CATSRGRTAAGGGYTF. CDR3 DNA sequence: TGTGCCACCAGCAGAGGGCGGACCGCCGCCGGGGGAGGCTACACCTTC.

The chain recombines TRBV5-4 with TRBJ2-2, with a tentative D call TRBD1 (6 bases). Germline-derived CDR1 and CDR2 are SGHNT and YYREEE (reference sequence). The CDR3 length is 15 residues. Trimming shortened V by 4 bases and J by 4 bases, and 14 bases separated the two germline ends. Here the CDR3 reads CASSPRTEVTGELFF. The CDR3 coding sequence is TGTGCCAGCAGCCCCAGGACAGAGGTCACCGGGGAGCTGTTTTTT.

CDR3 sequence (DNA): TGTGCCAGCAGCAGCAGGGGTGTATATGAAAAACTGTTTTTT. It yields the protein CASSSRGVYEKLFF. The genes are TRBV5-6 and TRBJ1-4; TRBD1 is a possible D gene (6 bases). CDR3 size: 14 residues. Trimming pared 4 bases from V and 6 bases from J, leaving 13 bases between. Germline CDR1 and CDR2: SGHDT and YYEEEE. Full variable domain (outside the CDR3, taken from reference TRBV5-6 and TRBJ1-4): DAGVTQSPTHLIKTRGQQVTLRCSPKSGHDTVSWYQQALGQGPQFIFQYYEEEERQRGNFPDRFSGHQFPNYSSELNVNALLLGDSALYLCASSSRGVYEKLFFGSGTQLSVL.

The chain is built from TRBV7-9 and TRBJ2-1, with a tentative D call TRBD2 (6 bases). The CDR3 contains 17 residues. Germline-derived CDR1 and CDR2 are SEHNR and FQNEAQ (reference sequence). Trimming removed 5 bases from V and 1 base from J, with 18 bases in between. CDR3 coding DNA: TGTGCCAGCAGCCATGACAGCGGCGGGACGTCCTACAATGAGCAGTTCTTC. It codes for CASSHDSGGTSYNEQFF.

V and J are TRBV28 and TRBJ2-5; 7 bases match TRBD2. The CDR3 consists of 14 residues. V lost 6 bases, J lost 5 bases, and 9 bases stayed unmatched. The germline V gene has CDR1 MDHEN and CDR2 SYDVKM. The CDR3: CASSRAGVGETQYF. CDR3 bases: TGTGCCAGCAGCCGCGCGGGGGTCGGGGAGACCCAGTACTTC.

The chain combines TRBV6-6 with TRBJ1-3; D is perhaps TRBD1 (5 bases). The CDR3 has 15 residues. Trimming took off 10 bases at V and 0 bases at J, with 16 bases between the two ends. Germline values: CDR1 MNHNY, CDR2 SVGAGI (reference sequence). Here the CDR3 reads CATLPDSSSGNTIYF. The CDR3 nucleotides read TGTGCCACCCTCCCAGACAGTTCCTCTGGAAACACCATATATTTT.

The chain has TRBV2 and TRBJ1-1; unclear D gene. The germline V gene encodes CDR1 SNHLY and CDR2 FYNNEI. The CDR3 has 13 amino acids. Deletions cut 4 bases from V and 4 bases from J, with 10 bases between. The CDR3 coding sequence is TGTGCCAGCAGTGGTGGGAGAGGCACTGAAGCTTTCTTT. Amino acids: CASSGGRGTEAFF.

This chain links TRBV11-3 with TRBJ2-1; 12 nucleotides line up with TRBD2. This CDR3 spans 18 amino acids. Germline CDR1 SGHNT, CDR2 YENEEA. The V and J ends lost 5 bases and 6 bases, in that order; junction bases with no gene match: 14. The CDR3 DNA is TGTGCCAGCAGCCAAATAGGGACTAGCGGGTATCGCCTCAATGAGCAGTTCTTC. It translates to CASSQIGTSGYRLNEQFF.

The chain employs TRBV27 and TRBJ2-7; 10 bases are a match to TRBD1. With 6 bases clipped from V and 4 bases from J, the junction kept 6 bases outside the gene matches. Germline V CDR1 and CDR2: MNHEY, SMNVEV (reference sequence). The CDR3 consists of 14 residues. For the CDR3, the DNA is TGTGCCAGCAGACGAGGACAGGGGGGTTACGAGCAGTACTTC. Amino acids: CASRRGQGGYEQYF.

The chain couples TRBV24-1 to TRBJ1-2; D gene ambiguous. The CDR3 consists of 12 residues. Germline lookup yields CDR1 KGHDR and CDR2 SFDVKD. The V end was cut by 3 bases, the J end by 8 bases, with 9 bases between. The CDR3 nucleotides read TGTGCCACCAGTGATACCACACACGGCTACACCTTC. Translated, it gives CATSDTTHGYTF.

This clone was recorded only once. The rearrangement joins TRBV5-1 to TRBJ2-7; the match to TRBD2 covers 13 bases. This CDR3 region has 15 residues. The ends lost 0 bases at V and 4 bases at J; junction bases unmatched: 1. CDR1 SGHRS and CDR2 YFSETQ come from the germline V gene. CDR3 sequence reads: CASSLGTSGSYEQYF. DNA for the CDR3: TGCGCCAGCAGCTTGGGGACTAGCGGGAGTTACGAGCAGTACTTC. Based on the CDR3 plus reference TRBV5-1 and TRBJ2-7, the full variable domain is KAGVTQTPRYLIKTRGQQVTLSCSPISGHRSVSWYQQTPGQGLQFLFEYFSETQRNKGNFPGRFSGRQFSNSRSEMNVSTLELGDSALYLCASSLGTSGSYEQYFGPGTRLTVT.

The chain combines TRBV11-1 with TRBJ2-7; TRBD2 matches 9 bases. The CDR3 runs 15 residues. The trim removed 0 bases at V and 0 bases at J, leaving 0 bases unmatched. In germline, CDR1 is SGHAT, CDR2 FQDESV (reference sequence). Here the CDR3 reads CASSLASGSSYEQYF. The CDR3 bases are TGTGCCAGCAGCTTAGCTAGCGGGAGCTCCTACGAGCAGTACTTC. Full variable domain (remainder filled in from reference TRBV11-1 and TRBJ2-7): EAEVAQSPRYKITEKSQAVAFWCDPISGHATLYWYRQILGQGPELLVQFQDESVVDDSQLPKDRFSAERLKGVDSTLKIQPAELGDSAMYLCASSLASGSSYEQYFGPGTRLTVT.